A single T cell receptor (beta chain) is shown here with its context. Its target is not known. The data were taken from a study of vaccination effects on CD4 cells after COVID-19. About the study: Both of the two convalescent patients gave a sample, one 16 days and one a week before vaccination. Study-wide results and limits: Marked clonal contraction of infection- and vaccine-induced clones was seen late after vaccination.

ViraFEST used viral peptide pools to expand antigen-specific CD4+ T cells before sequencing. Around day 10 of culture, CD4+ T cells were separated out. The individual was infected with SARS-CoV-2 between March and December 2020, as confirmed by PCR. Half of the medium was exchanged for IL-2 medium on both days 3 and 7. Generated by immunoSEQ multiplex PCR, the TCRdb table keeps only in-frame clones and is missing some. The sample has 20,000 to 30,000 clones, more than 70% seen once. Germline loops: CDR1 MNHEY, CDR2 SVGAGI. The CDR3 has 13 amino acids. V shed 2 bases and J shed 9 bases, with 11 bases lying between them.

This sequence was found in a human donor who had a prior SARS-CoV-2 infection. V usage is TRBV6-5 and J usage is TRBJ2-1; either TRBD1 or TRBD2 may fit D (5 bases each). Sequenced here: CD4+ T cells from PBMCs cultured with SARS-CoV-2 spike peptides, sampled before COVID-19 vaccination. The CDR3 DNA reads TGTGCCAGCAGTTACACCGACGGGGCTGAGCAGTTCTTC. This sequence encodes CASSYTDGAEQFF.